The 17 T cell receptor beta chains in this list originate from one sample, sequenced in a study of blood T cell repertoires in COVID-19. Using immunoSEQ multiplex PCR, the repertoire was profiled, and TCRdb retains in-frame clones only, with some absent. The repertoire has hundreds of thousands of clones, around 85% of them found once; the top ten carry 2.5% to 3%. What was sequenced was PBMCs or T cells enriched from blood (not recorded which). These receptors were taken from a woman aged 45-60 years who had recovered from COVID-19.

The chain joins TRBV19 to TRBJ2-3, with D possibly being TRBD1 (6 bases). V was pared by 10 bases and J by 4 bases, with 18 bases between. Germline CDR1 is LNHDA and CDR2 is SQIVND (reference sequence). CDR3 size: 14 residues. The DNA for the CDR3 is TGTGCCACACAAGGGGGTTTGCGTCCAGATACGCAGTATTTT. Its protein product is CATQGGLRPDTQYF.

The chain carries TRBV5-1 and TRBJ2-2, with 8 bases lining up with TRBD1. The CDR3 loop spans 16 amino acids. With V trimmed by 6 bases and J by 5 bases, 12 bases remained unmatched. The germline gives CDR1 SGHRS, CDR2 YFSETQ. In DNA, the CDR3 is TGCGCCAGCACCCCTTGGCAGGGGGCAGGGACCGGGGAGCTGTTTTTT. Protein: CASTPWQGAGTGELFF.

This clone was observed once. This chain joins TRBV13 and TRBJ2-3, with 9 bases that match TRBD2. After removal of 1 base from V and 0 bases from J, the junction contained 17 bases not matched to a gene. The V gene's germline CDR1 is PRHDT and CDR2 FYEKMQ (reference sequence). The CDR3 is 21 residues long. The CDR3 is CASSLAVERGAFPTSTDTQYF. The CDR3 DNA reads TGTGCCAGCAGCTTAGCGGTTGAGCGGGGGGCTTTCCCCACTAGCACAGATACGCAGTATTTT. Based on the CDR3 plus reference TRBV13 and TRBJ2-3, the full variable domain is AAGVIQSPRHLIKEKRETATLKCYPIPRHDTVYWYQQGPGQDPQFLISFYEKMQSDKGSIPDRFSAQQFSDYHSELNMSSLELGDSALYFCASSLAVERGAFPTSTDTQYFGPGTRLTVL.

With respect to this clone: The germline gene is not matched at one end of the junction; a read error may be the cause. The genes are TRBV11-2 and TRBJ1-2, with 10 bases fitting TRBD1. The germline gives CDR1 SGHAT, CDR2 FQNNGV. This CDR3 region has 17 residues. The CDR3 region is CASRLGSGTGVVYGYTF. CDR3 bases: TGTGCCAGCAGGTTAGGGTCCGGGACAGGGGTCGTTTATGGCTACACCTTC.

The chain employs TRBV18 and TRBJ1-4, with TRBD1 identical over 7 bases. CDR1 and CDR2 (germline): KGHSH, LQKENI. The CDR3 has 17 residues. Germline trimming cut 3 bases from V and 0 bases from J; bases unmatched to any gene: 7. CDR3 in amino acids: CASSPLGTAATNEKLFF. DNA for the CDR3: TGTGCCAGCTCACCGCTAGGGACAGCAGCAACTAATGAAAAACTGTTTTTT.

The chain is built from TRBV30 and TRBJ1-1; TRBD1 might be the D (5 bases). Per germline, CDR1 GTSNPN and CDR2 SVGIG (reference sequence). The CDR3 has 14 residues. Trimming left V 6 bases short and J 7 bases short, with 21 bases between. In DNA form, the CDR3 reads TGTGCCTGTTCTTTGATCCGACAGCCTTTTGAAGCTTTCTTT. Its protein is CACSLIRQPFEAFF.

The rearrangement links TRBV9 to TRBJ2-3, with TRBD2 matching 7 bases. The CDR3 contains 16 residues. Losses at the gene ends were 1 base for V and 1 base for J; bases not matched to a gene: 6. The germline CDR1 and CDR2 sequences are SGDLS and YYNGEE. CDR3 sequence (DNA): TGTGCCAGCAGCGTAAGAACGGGAGGAGGCACAGATACGCAGTATTTT. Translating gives CASSVRTGGGTDTQYF.

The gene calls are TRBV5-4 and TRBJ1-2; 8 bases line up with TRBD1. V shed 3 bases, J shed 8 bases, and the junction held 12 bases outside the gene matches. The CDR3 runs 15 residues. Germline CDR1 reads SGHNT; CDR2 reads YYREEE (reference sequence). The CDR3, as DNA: TGTGCCAGCAGCTCAACACACGGACAGGGAAACGGCTACACCTTC. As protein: CASSSTHGQGNGYTF.

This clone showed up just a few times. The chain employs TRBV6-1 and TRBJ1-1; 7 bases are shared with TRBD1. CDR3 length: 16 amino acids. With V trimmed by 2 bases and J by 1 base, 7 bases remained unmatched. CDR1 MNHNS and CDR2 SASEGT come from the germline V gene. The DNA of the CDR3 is TGTGCCAGCAGTGAAATTAGGGGGCGTAAGAACACTGAAGCTTTCTTT. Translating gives CASSEIRGRKNTEAFF.

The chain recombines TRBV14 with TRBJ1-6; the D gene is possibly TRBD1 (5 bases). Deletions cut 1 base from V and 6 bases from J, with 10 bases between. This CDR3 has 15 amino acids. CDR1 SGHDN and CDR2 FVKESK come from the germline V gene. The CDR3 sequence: CASSQVGGSNSPLHF. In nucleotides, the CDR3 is TGTGCCAGCAGCCAAGTCGGGGGGAGTAATTCACCCCTCCACTTT.

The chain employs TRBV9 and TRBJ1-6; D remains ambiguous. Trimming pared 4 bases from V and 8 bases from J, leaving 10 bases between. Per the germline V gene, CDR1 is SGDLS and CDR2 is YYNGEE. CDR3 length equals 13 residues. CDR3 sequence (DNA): TGTGCCAGCAGCTCTCGACGGGATTCACCCCTCCACTTT. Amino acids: CASSSRRDSPLHF.

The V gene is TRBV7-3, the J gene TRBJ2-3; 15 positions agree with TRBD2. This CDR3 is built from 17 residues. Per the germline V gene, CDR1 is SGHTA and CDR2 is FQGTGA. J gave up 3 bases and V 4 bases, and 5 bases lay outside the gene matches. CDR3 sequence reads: CASSSGLAGGVTDTQYF. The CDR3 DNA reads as TGTGCCAGCAGCTCGGGACTAGCGGGGGGTGTAACAGATACGCAGTATTTT.

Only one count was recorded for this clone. The CDR3 is CASSLVKGAGDEQYF. The CDR3 nucleotides read TGCGCCAGCAGCTTGGTGAAGGGGGCTGGGGACGAGCAGTACTTC. The rearrangement uses TRBV5-1 and TRBJ2-7, with 7 bases lining up with TRBD1. The V segment lost 0 bases and the J segment 5 bases; nucleotides outside the gene matches: 8. In germline, CDR1 is SGHRS, CDR2 YFSETQ. This CDR3 has 15 residues.

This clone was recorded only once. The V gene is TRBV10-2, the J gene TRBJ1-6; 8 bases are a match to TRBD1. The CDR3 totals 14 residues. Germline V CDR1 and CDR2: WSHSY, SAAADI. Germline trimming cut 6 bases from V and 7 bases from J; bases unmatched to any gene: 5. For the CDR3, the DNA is TGCGCCAGCAGGTCCCAGGGGGCGAATTCACCCCTCCACTTT. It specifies CASRSQGANSPLHF.

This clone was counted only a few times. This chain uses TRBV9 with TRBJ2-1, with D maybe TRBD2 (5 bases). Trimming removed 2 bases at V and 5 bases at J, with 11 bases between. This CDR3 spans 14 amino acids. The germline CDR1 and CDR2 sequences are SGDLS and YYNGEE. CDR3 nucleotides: TGTGCCAGCAGCGTCCACTGGCGGGACAATGAGCAGTTCTTC. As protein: CASSVHWRDNEQFF. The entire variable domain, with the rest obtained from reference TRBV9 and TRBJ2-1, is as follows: DSGVTQTPKHLITATGQRVTLRCSPRSGDLSVYWYQQSLDQGLQFLIQYYNGEERAKGNILERFSAQQFPDLHSELNLSSLELGDSALYFCASSVHWRDNEQFFGPGTRLTVL.

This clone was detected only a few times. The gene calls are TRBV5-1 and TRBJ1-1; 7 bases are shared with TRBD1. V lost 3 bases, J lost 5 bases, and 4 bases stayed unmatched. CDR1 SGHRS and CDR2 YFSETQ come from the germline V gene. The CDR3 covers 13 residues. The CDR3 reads CASSYTGETEAFF. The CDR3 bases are TGCGCCAGCAGCTACACAGGGGAAACTGAAGCTTTCTTT.

The CDR3 sequence is CASSEAPDREQFF. CDR3 in DNA: TGTGCCAGCAGTGAAGCGCCGGACAGGGAGCAGTTCTTC. V gene TRBV6-1 combines with J gene TRBJ2-1, with 7 bases fitting TRBD1. The CDR3 runs to 13 residues. Trimming removed 0 bases from V and 10 bases from J; junction bases left unmatched: 3. The germline gives CDR1 MNHNS, CDR2 SASEGT.